The clone carrying this TCR beta chain was seen only once. The V end was cut by 0 bases, the J end by 5 bases, with 9 bases between. The CDR3 has 14 residues. CDR1 and CDR2 from the germline V gene are SGDLS and YYNGEE. Blood PBMC samples: pre-vaccination, two weeks post third vaccination, and at tumor progression. These data come from a study of glioma-infiltrating T cells after dendritic cell vaccination. Across the whole study: Patients received autologous tumor lysate-pulsed dendritic cell vaccination between about 2002 and 2013.

TCRB CDR3 was amplified from 2 ug genomic DNA or less. The primer mix had 60 V beta and 13 J beta primers. Using immunoSEQ multiplex PCR, the repertoire was profiled, and TCRdb retains in-frame clones only, with some absent. The data contain 75,000 to 100,000 clones, approximately 81% of them singletons. The material sequenced was blood, taken before dendritic cell vaccination. This TCR was sampled from a human donor with glioblastoma. J is TRBJ1-5 and V is TRBV9, with D maybe TRBD1 (6 bases). DNA of the CDR3: TGTGCCAGCAGCGTAGCAGGGGCCGATCAGCCCCAGCATTTT. This translates into CASSVAGADQPQHF. Variable domain in full (rest from reference TRBV9 and TRBJ1-5): DSGVTQTPKHLITATGQRVTLRCSPRSGDLSVYWYQQSLDQGLQFLIQYYNGEERAKGNILERFSAQQFPDLHSELNLSSLELGDSALYFCASSVAGADQPQHFGDGTRLSIL.